This record looks at one T cell receptor (beta chain) sequence and its context. Its target is unknown. Next came a second PCR, run for about 7 to 12 cycles, which used a sample-barcoded 5' primer along with a J-beta primer mix. Template switching added a 12-random-nucleotide identifier to every cDNA molecule. Any given sample supplied a minimum of 2.5 million CDR3-containing paired-end reads. From the 5' RACE reads, TCRdb called clonotypes with MiXCR, one entry per CDR3 protein. The repertoire consists of 700,000 to 950,000 distinct CDR3 sequences, with 58% occurring once and the leading ten covering roughly 22%. The sample originates from a study of blood T cells in healthy people across ages. Germline V gene sequence: CDR1 DFQATT, CDR2 SNEGSKA (reference sequence). Trimming took 6 bases from V and 2 from J, leaving 8 bases between them. The CDR3 length is 11 residues. Study results and limitations: Comparison with aged donors showed that long-lived donors had more naive CD4+ cells and higher diversity. The donors' CMV status was not determined, possibly confounding changes in expanded clonotypes.

This TCR was sampled from a man younger than 40 in good health. The J gene is TRBJ2-7, the V gene TRBV20-1; D not certain. The sample taken for sequencing was blood. Here the CDR3 reads CSAQIAYEQYF. The CDR3 DNA sequence: TGCAGTGCGCAAATCGCCTACGAGCAGTACTTC.